This T cell receptor (beta chain) is from a study of blood T cell repertoires in COVID-19. Background on the study: COVID-19 samples, acute and convalescent, were from the United States, Italy and Spain.

The participants were between roughly 18 and 90 years old and came from some 25 US areas. Two negative PCRs, clearance, or symptom resolution had been documented for recovered Cohort 3 donors. V lost 3 bases to trimming and J lost 1 base; unmatched junction nucleotides: 6. The CDR3 consists of 16 residues. Looked up from germline, CDR1 is LNHDA and CDR2 is SQIVND (reference sequence). Original methodology: Nucleated cell number was recorded as an estimate derived from reference gene primer amplification. Some clones are missing from TCRdb's copy, which holds only in-frame ones; the method was immunoSEQ multiplex PCR. V and J calls and clone size are as listed in that table; D and trimming were resolved from the DNA. This repertoire shows a few hundred thousand clones, approximately 89% found once; its top ten account for approximately 9.4%.

The TCR was taken from a woman aged 40 to 49 who had recovered from COVID-19. Sequencing used PBMCs or T cells enriched from blood (not recorded which). The chain is built from TRBV19 and TRBJ1-5; 7 nucleotides align to TRBD1. The CDR3: CASSMKGAGSNQPQHF. The CDR3 DNA reads TGTGCCAGTAGTATGAAGGGGGCTGGGAGCAATCAGCCCCAGCATTTT. Using reference TRBV19 and TRBJ1-5 for the parts outside the CDR3, the full variable domain is DGGITQSPKYLFRKEGQNVTLSCEQNLNHDAMYWYRQDPGQGLRLIYYSQIVNDFQKGDIAEGYSVSREKKESFPLTVTSAQKNPTAFYLCASSMKGAGSNQPQHFGDGTRLSIL.